Sequencing of this T cell receptor (beta chain) was carried out in a study of tumor-infiltrating lymphocytes in primary liver carcinoma. In addition to blood RNA drawn from unsorted whole blood, germline DNA was extracted. Enrolled patients were chronically infected with HBV and treatment-naive. Surgery was preceded by the collection of roughly 4 milliliters of peripheral blood. Germline lookup yields CDR1 MNHNS and CDR2 SASEGT. The CDR3 extends over 13 amino acids. Unmatched junction bases numbered 2, after V lost 0 bases and J lost 7 bases. A primer in the constant region served to generate TCR beta cDNA from 450 to 600 ng of total RNA. Nested multiplex PCR, run for three rounds with slightly modified ARM-PCR, yielded TCR beta libraries. The first two PCR rounds used TRBV1-TRBV30 primers with a Cbeta primer, 10 cycles each. TCRdb re-called the multiplex PCR reads with MiXCR, one entry per CDR3 protein. The sample shows fewer than 400,000 distinct CDR3 sequences, 50% to 75% of them seen only once.

Study observations and caveats: The difference in top-250-clone fraction between tumors and blood was significant, favoring tumors (p = 0.039).

This clonotype occurred a few times. The antigen remains undetermined. The specimen sequenced was peripheral blood. The source of this sequence is a woman aged 30 to 39 with primary liver carcinoma and hepatitis B virus infection. The gene calls are TRBV6-1 and TRBJ2-7, with 8 bases that match TRBD2. CDR3 DNA sequence: TGTGCCAGCAGTGAAGCGCGGGGGGTTGAGCAGTACTTC. Translation gives CASSEARGVEQYF.